These 19 T cell receptor beta chains share one sample of origin, sequenced in a study of T cell responses to AZD1222 COVID-19 vaccine. Sequenced by immunoSEQ multiplex PCR; TCRdb stores in-frame clones only, minus some. Of 98,000 or so clones listed, roughly nine tenths were seen once; the top ten hold roughly 3%. This sample comprised peripheral blood, obtained on day 0 of MenACWY control vaccination. The receptors stem from an adult in good health.

The CDR3 DNA is TGTGCCAGCAGTGAAGCCAGGGGCAGGGGCTACACCTTC. Its translation is CASSEARGRGYTF. The V call is TRBV2, the J call TRBJ1-2, with D possibly TRBD1 on 6 matching bases. Trimming removed 0 bases at V and 8 bases at J, with 10 bases between. Germline V gene sequence: CDR1 SNHLY, CDR2 FYNNEI. The CDR3 totals 13 residues.

The chain links TRBV18 to TRBJ2-2; D is unresolved. The CDR3 has 18 residues. CDR1 is KGHSH and CDR2 is LQKENI in the germline V gene. V lost 6 bases and J lost 2, with 22 bases in between. This CDR3 reads CASSRGRPSISNTGELFF. CDR3 DNA: TGTGCCAGCTCCCGCGGACGGCCGTCCATTAGTAACACCGGGGAGCTGTTTTTT.

The gene calls are TRBV5-1 and TRBJ2-7; 7 bases agree with TRBD1. The CDR3 is made up of 15 amino acids. The germline V gene has CDR1 SGHRS and CDR2 YFSETQ. V lost 5 bases and J lost 5; bases outside the gene matches: 13. The CDR3 nucleotides are TGCGCCAGCAGTGACCAAGGGCAGGGGGTCGACGAGCAGTACTTC. Translated: CASSDQGQGVDEQYF.

J is TRBJ1-3 and V is TRBV10-3, with a weak D call TRBD1 (5 bases). The CDR3 sequence is 12 residues long. Germline values: CDR1 ENHRY, CDR2 SYGVKD. The V gene lost 10 bases and the J gene lost 4 bases, with 11 bases spanning the gap. CDR3 bases: TGTGCCACCGCAGGGTGGGGAAACACCATATATTTT. Residues: CATAGWGNTIYF.

This chain joins TRBV7-3 and TRBJ2-3; 7 nucleotides agree with TRBD2. The V gene's germline CDR1 is SGHTA and CDR2 FQGTGA. The CDR3 runs 15 residues. V gave up 2 bases and J gave up 2 bases; unmatched junction bases: 4. The CDR3 nucleotides are TGTGCCAGCAGCTTAGGAGCGGGGCCCACAGATACGCAGTATTTT. It specifies CASSLGAGPTDTQYF.

The chain couples TRBV4-1 to TRBJ2-7; D may match TRBD1 or TRBD2 (5 bases each). The CDR3 contains 18 residues. V lost 0 bases and J lost 4, with 22 bases in between. Germline V lookup: CDR1 MGHRA, CDR2 YSYEKL. In DNA, the CDR3 is TGCGCCAGCAGCCAAGAGGTGGGACCGATCATCAACCTTTACGAGCAGTACTTC. Encoded protein: CASSQEVGPIINLYEQYF.

This sequence joins TRBV5-4 and TRBJ1-4; 9 bases agree with TRBD1. Germline V gene sequence: CDR1 SGHNT, CDR2 YYREEE (reference sequence). The CDR3 contains 17 residues. Unmatched junction bases numbered 7, after V lost 0 bases and J lost 4 bases. The chain's CDR3 is CASSLGPGQGSNEKLFF. In DNA form, the CDR3 reads TGTGCCAGCAGCTTGGGACCGGGACAGGGAAGTAATGAAAAACTGTTTTTT. Drawing the rest from reference TRBV5-4 and TRBJ1-4, the complete variable domain is ETGVTQSPTHLIKTRGQQVTLRCSSQSGHNTVSWYQQALGQGPQFIFQYYREEENGRGNFPPRFSGLQFPNYSSELNVNALELDDSALYLCASSLGPGQGSNEKLFFGSGTQLSVL.

The chain is built from TRBV5-6 and TRBJ1-1; TRBD1 aligns across 7 bases. This CDR3 contains 18 residues. Germline lookup yields CDR1 SGHDT and CDR2 YYEEEE. Trimming took 3 bases from V and 0 from J; bases not matched to a gene: 14. The CDR3 here is CASSSRLQGLLMNTEAFF. DNA for the CDR3: TGTGCCAGCAGCTCCCGATTACAGGGGTTGCTCATGAACACTGAAGCTTTCTTT.

This chain's CDR3 is CASSRQLGNSPLHF. In nucleotides, the CDR3 is TGTGCCAGCAGCCGTCAATTGGGTAATTCACCCCTCCACTTT. The V call is TRBV7-8, the J call TRBJ1-6; D gene uncertain. Germline CDR1 SGHVS, CDR2 FQNEAQ. The CDR3 is made up of 14 amino acids. The germline V and J ends were trimmed by 5 bases and 6 bases, with 11 bases remaining between them.

The CDR3 nucleotides read TGTGCCAGCAGCACCCCATTTTACACCGGGGAGCTGTTTTTT. Encoded protein: CASSTPFYTGELFF. V usage is TRBV7-9 and J usage is TRBJ2-2; D not resolved. Trimming shortened V by 5 bases and J by 3 bases, and 10 bases separated the two germline ends. CDR3 length: 14 residues. Germline CDR1 SEHNR, CDR2 FQNEAQ (reference sequence).

The V and J genes are TRBV5-5 and TRBJ2-2; possible D gene TRBD1, 6 bases. Germline CDR1 and CDR2: SGHKS and YYEKEE (reference sequence). V was pared by 0 bases and J by 1 base, with 13 bases between. This CDR3 contains 17 residues. This CDR3 reads CASSLEVQGWNTGELFF. DNA of the CDR3: TGTGCCAGCAGCTTGGAGGTCCAGGGGTGGAACACCGGGGAGCTGTTTTTT.

The V gene is TRBV2, the J gene TRBJ2-1; no clear D gene. This CDR3 spans 13 amino acids. V lost 1 base, J lost 4 bases, and 5 bases lay in between. CDR1 and CDR2 (germline): SNHLY, FYNNEI. The CDR3 sequence is CASSEGRYNEQFF. CDR3 in DNA: TGTGCCAGCAGTGAAGGGCGATACAATGAGCAGTTCTTC. Variable domain in full (rest from reference TRBV2 and TRBJ2-1): EPEVTQTPSHQVTQMGQEVILRCVPISNHLYFYWYRQILGQKVEFLVSFYNNEISEKSEIFDDQFSVERPDGSNFTLKIRSTKLEDSAMYFCASSEGRYNEQFFGPGTRLTVL.

V and J are TRBV11-3 and TRBJ1-1; D call uncertain. Per the germline V gene, CDR1 is SGHNT and CDR2 is YENEEA. The length of the CDR3 is 13 residues. The V gene lost 9 bases and the J gene lost 1 base, with 12 bases spanning the gap. The CDR3 DNA reads as TGTGCCAGGAAGAGTAGGAAGAACACTGAAGCTTTCTTT. This sequence encodes CARKSRKNTEAFF.

V gene TRBV29-1 combines with J gene TRBJ1-1; D not resolved. From germline, CDR1 is SQVTM and CDR2 ANQGSEA. This CDR3 region has 11 residues. Trimming removed 6 bases at V and 4 bases at J, with 9 bases between. The CDR3 DNA reads as TGCAGCGTGGACGGGCTCACTGAAGCTTTCTTT. Protein: CSVDGLTEAFF.

This rearrangement joins TRBV9 to TRBJ2-1; 8 nucleotides line up with TRBD1. The junction had 7 bases not matched to a gene; V was cut back by 4 bases and J by 4 bases. This CDR3 is built from 15 residues. Germline CDR1 SGDLS, CDR2 YYNGEE. The CDR3 here is CASSPGDRMYNEQFF. Here the CDR3 DNA reads TGTGCCAGCAGCCCGGGGGACAGGATGTACAATGAGCAGTTCTTC.

V gene TRBV4-3 combines with J gene TRBJ1-2, with 8 bases aligning to TRBD1. The V segment lost 5 bases and the J segment 4 bases; nucleotides outside the gene matches: 9. This CDR3 comprises 15 residues. Germline V gene lookup returns CDR1 LGHNA and CDR2 YSLEER. This CDR3 is CASSTRDRSTYGYTF. The CDR3 DNA reads as TGCGCCAGCAGCACTCGGGACAGGTCGACCTATGGCTACACCTTC.

The chain couples TRBV2 to TRBJ1-1, with 9 bases fitting TRBD1. CDR1 and CDR2 (germline): SNHLY, FYNNEI. Trimming at V came to 8 bases and at J to 1 base, leaving 5 bases not matched to a gene. The length of the CDR3 is 14 residues. The CDR3 region is CASGDRAGNTEAFF. CDR3 sequence (DNA): TGTGCCAGCGGGGACAGGGCCGGGAACACTGAAGCTTTCTTT.

V usage is TRBV4-2 and J usage is TRBJ2-2, with 8 bases matching TRBD2. This CDR3 region has 16 residues. CDR1 is LGHNA, CDR2 YNFKEQ, per germline. V shed 3 bases, J shed 5 bases, and the junction held 8 bases outside the gene matches. The CDR3: CASSHAGTRGTGELFF. The CDR3 DNA reads as TGTGCCAGCAGCCACGCAGGGACTAGAGGGACCGGGGAGCTGTTTTTT.

The chain combines TRBV19 with TRBJ1-4; the D gene is possibly TRBD1 (5 bases). Trimming cost V 3 bases and J 4 bases, with 9 bases left between them. CDR3 size: 14 residues. CDR1 and CDR2 (germline): LNHDA, SQIVND (reference sequence). CDR3 region: CASSIRQRNEKLFF. The CDR3 DNA is TGTGCCAGTAGTATTCGACAGCGTAATGAAAAACTGTTTTTT.